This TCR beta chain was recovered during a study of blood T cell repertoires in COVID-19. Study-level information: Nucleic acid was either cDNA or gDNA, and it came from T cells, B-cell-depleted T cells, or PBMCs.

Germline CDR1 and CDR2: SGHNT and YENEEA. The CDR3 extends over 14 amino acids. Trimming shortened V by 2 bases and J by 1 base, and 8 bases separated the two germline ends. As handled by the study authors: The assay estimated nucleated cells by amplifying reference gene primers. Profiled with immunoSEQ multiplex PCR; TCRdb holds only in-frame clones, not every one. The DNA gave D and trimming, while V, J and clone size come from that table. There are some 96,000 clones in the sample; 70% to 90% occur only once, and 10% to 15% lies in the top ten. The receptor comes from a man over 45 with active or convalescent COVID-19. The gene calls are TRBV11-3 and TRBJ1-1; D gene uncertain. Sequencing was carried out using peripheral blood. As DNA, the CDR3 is TGTGCCAGCAGCTTATTTACAGAGAACACTGAAGCTTTCTTT. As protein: CASSLFTENTEAFF.